A selection of T cell receptor beta chains follows, all from one sample in a study of blood T cell repertoires in COVID-19. TCRdb's table, derived via immunoSEQ multiplex PCR, lists solely in-frame clones and lacks some. The table records approximately 150,000 clones, approximately 84% of them present only once. The sequenced sample was PBMCs or T cells enriched from blood (not recorded which). Every receptor here comes from a man aged 50 to 59 in a cohort exposed to, infected with or recovered from COVID-19 (not recorded which). CDR3s include the opening cysteine and the closing phenylalanine or tryptophan. The D gene is left open where the match is weak. Size tells how often a clone was seen (once, few, many) or the class of an expanded clone, and some rows leave it out.

V: TRBV2; J: TRBJ2-5; size: -; D: -; DNA: TGTGCCAGCAGTGAATTGAGGGAGACCCAGTACTTC; CDR3: CASSELRETQYF
V: TRBV27; J: TRBJ2-1; size: -; D: TRBD2; DNA: TGTGCCAGCAGTCCCTGGACTAGCGGTAATGAGCAGTTCTTC; CDR3: CASSPWTSGNEQFF
V: TRBV7-9; J: TRBJ1-2; size: -; D: -; DNA: TGTGCCAGCAGCTTAGACCCGAGGAACTATGGCTACACCTTC; CDR3: CASSLDPRNYGYTF
V: TRBV5-1; J: TRBJ1-5; size: -; D: -; DNA: TGCGCCAGCAGCTTGGTTTCAGGAAATCAGCCCCAGCATTTT; CDR3: CASSLVSGNQPQHF
V: TRBV3-1/TRBV3-2; J: TRBJ1-2; size: once; D: -; DNA: TGTGCCAGCAGCCAAGATCCAGGGCGGAGTGGCTACACCTTC; CDR3: CASSQDPGRSGYTF
V: TRBV5-8; J: TRBJ2-3; size: -; D: TRBD1; DNA: TGTGCCAGCAGTTACCGGGACAGAGACACAGATACGCAGTATTTT; CDR3: CASSYRDRDTDTQYF
V: TRBV18; J: TRBJ1-1; size: -; D: -; DNA: TGTGCCAGCTCACCACAAAGGGGGAAGAACACTGAAGCTTTCTTT; CDR3: CASSPQRGKNTEAFF
V: TRBV5-8; J: TRBJ2-1; size: -; D: TRBD2; DNA: TGTGCCAGCAGATATCCGGGACTAGCGGGTTTCATCTACAATGAGCAGTTCTTC; CDR3: CASRYPGLAGFIYNEQFF
V: TRBV29-1; J: TRBJ1-2; size: -; D: -; DNA: TGCAGCGTCCTTGAAGAGGTCCCAATTTATGGCTACACCTTC; CDR3: CSVLEEVPIYGYTF
V: TRBV13; J: TRBJ1-6; size: -; D: TRBD1; DNA: TGTGCCAGCAGTCCGGACAGGGGGACTTCACCCCTCCACTTT; CDR3: CASSPDRGTSPLHF
V: TRBV11-2; J: TRBJ1-2; size: few; D: -; DNA: TGTGCCAGCAGCTTAGAAGGCAACAGAAACTATGGCTACACCTTC; CDR3: CASSLEGNRNYGYTF
V: TRBV11-2; J: TRBJ2-7; size: -; D: -; DNA: TGTGCCAGCAGCTTAGGACTTAAAAGCTCCTACGAGCAGTACTTC; CDR3: CASSLGLKSSYEQYF
V: TRBV6-2/TRBV6-3; J: TRBJ1-5; size: -; D: TRBD1; DNA: TGTGCCAGCAGTAGAAGTACCCGTGGACAGGCGCGCAATCAGCCCCAGCATTTT; CDR3: CASSRSTRGQARNQPQHF
V: TRBV18; J: TRBJ2-7; size: -; D: -; DNA: TGTGCCAGCTCACCGACGAGGTATGACAGCTCCTACGAGCAGTACTTC; CDR3: CASSPTRYDSSYEQYF
V: TRBV14; J: TRBJ1-2; size: few; D: -; DNA: TGTGCCAGCAGCCAAGGGGGCGGAATCTATGGCTACACCTTC; CDR3: CASSQGGGIYGYTF
V: TRBV30; J: TRBJ2-7; size: medium-sized; D: TRBD2; DNA: TGTGCCTGGAGTGTACTAGCGGGAGCCGAGCAGTACTTC; CDR3: CAWSVLAGAEQYF
V: TRBV9; J: TRBJ2-5; size: -; D: TRBD2; DNA: TGTGCCAGCAGCGTATTTGGCTCTAGCGGGGAGACCCAGTACTTC; CDR3: CASSVFGSSGETQYF
V: TRBV19; J: TRBJ1-3; size: many; D: -; DNA: TGTGCCAGTAGTATACTTCAGGGAACTGGAAACACCATATATTTT; CDR3: CASSILQGTGNTIYF
V: TRBV5-4; J: TRBJ1-4; size: -; D: TRBD1; DNA: TGTGCCAGCAGCAGGACAGGGGTGGGGGAAAAACTGTTTTTT; CDR3: CASSRTGVGEKLFF
V: TRBV2; J: TRBJ2-7; size: once; D: TRBD1; DNA: TGTGCCAGCAGTGTCGGACAGGCCTACGAGCAGTACTTC; CDR3: CASSVGQAYEQYF
V: TRBV3-1/TRBV3-2; J: TRBJ2-1; size: -; D: TRBD2; DNA: TGTGCCAGCAGCCAAGTTCAGACACTAGCGCATGAGCAGTTCTTC; CDR3: CASSQVQTLAHEQFF
V: TRBV7-2; J: TRBJ1-1; size: -; D: TRBD1; DNA: TGTGCCAGCACCCGACAGGGGAACACTGAAGCTTTCTTT; CDR3: CASTRQGNTEAFF
V: TRBV3-1/TRBV3-2; J: TRBJ2-7; size: -; D: TRBD2; DNA: TGTGCCAGCAGCCCCCTAGCGGGAGGCCACACCTACGAGCAGTACTTC; CDR3: CASSPLAGGHTYEQYF
V: TRBV5-6; J: TRBJ1-5; size: -; D: -; DNA: TGTGCCAGCAGTCTAGGTGGAAGCAATCAGCCCCAGCATTTT; CDR3: CASSLGGSNQPQHF
V: TRBV12-3/TRBV12-4; J: TRBJ2-1; size: -; D: -; DNA: TGTGCCAGCGGCATTAATGAGCAGTTCTTC; CDR3: CASGINEQFF
V: TRBV4-3; J: TRBJ2-2; size: -; D: -; DNA: TGCGCCAGCAGCCAAGATCCGGGATTGACCGGGGAGCTGTTTTTT; CDR3: CASSQDPGLTGELFF